This TCR beta chain was sequenced in a study of blood T cell repertoires in COVID-19. Looked up from germline, CDR1 is PRHDT and CDR2 is FYEKMQ (reference sequence). V was shortened by 5 bases and J by 4 bases, with 23 bases between the two germline ends. The CDR3 loop spans 17 amino acids. Sequenced by immunoSEQ multiplex PCR; TCRdb stores in-frame clones only, minus some. The top ten hold 5.5% to 8% of the sample, which has some 300,000 clones, 88% seen once. This chain joins TRBV13 and TRBJ1-2, with TRBD1 as a possible D gene (5 bases). This TCR derives from a woman aged 25 to 45 who had recovered from COVID-19. Sequenced: peripheral blood. Written as DNA, the CDR3 is TGTGCCAGCAGCCCGACCGCAGGTTGGCGGCAGGGCTATGGCTACACCTTC. This translates into CASSPTAGWRQGYGYTF.